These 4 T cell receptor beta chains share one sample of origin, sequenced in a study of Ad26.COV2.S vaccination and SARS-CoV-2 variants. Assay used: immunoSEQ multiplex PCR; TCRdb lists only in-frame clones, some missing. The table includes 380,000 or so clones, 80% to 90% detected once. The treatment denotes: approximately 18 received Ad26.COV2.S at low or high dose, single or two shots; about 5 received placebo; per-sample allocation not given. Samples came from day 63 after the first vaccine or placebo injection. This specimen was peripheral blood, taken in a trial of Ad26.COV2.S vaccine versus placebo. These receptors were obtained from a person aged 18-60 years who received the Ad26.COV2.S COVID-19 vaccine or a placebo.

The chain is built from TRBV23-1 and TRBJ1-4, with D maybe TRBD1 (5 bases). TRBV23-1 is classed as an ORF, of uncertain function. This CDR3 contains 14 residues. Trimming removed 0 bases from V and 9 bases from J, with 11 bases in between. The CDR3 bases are TGCGCCAGCAGTCAATCCTGGGGGTGTAAAAAACTGTTTTTT. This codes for CASSQSWGCKKLFF.

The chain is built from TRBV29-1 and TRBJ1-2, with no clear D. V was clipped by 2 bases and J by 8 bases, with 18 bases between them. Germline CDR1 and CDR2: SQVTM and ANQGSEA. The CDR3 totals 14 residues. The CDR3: CSVEIRSLRIGYTF. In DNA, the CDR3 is TGCAGCGTTGAAATCCGCAGTCTTCGGATCGGCTACACCTTC.

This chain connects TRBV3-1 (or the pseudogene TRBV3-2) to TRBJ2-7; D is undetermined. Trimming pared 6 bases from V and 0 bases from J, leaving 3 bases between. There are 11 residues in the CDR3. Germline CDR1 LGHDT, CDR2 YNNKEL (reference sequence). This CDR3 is CASSGSYEQYF. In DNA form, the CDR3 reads TGTGCCAGCAGTGGCTCCTACGAGCAGTACTTC.

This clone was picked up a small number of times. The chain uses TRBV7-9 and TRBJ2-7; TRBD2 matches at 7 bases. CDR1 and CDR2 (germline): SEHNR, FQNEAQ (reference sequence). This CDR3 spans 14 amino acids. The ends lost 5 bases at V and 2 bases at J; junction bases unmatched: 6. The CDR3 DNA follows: TGTGCCAGCAGCAGGGGCGGGGGAGCCTACGAGCAGTACTTC. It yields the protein CASSRGGGAYEQYF.